This T cell receptor (beta chain) was observed in a study of blood T cell repertoires in COVID-19. Study at large: Collection of acute and convalescent COVID-19 samples took place in the United States, Italy and Spain. T cells, B-cell-depleted T cells, or PBMCs provided the cDNA or gDNA that served as material.

Per germline, CDR1 LGHNA and CDR2 YNFKEQ. Deletions cut 0 bases from V and 6 bases from J, with 7 bases between. The CDR3 is made up of 13 amino acids. Per the original methods: Using reference gene primer amplification, nucleated cell counts were estimated. TCRdb keeps only in-frame clones here, not all; method: immunoSEQ multiplex PCR. V and J calls plus clone size are reproduced from that table; the DNA served to infer D and trimming. The sample gives about 73,000 clones, under 90% of which show up once; roughly 4.2% is in the top ten. The sample was peripheral blood. The J gene is TRBJ2-3, the V gene TRBV4-2, with no clear D. The source is a woman in her fifties or sixties with acute or convalescent COVID-19. The CDR3 sequence: CASSQDRRDTQYF. CDR3 coding DNA: TGTGCCAGCAGCCAAGATCGGCGGGATACGCAGTATTTT.